Listed below are T cell receptor beta chains from one sample, sequenced in a study of cytomegalovirus exposure and HLA in healthy donors. The data were produced by immunoSEQ multiplex PCR, yet TCRdb's version contains in-frame clones alone and is incomplete. Altogether more than 85,000 clones are present, more than 60% being singletons, with the ten largest covering approximately 2.2%. The sequenced sample was PBMCs. The source is a man younger than 45 in good health and CMV-seronegative. Each CDR3 is given with its conserved first and last residue. D genes are given only for firm matches. Rows may omit the clone size; those that give it use once, few, many or a size class.

j_call | v_call | d_call | clone_size | cdr3_aa | cdr3_nt
TRBJ2-1 | TRBV27 | - | once | CASTGGIINEQFF | TGTGCCAGCACCGGGGGTATTATCAATGAGCAGTTCTTC
TRBJ1-4 | TRBV5-1 | - | - | CASRSAGIYEKLFF | TGCGCCAGCAGGTCGGCAGGGATATATGAAAAACTGTTTTTT
TRBJ2-5 | TRBV7-7 | TRBD2 | few | CASSSGLAGERNF | TGTGCCAGCAGCTCGGGACTAGCGGGGGAGCGGAACTTC
TRBJ1-4 | TRBV4-1 | TRBD1 | - | CASSQQGDEKLFF | TGCGCCAGCAGCCAACAGGGGGATGAAAAACTGTTTTTT
TRBJ1-1 | TRBV28 | - | - | CASSLVEAEAFF | TGTGCCAGCAGTTTAGTTGAGGCTGAAGCTTTCTTT
TRBJ1-3 | TRBV13 | - | - | CASSLGSGNTIYF | TGTGCCAGCAGCTTAGGGAGTGGAAACACCATATATTTT
TRBJ2-2 | TRBV19 | TRBD2 | - | CASSRSGGAKSGELFF | TGTGCCAGTAGTAGAAGCGGGGGGGCGAAATCCGGGGAGCTGTTTTTT
TRBJ2-5 | TRBV19 | - | - | CASSITGSQETQYF | TGTGCCAGTAGTATAACAGGGAGTCAAGAGACCCAGTACTTC
TRBJ2-5 | TRBV4-3 | TRBD2 | few | CASSQDWTSGGGGETQYF | TGCGCCAGCAGCCAAGATTGGACTAGCGGGGGGGGAGGAGAGACCCAGTACTTC
TRBJ1-5 | TRBV7-2 | TRBD1 | few | CASSAQGDQPQHF | TGTGCCAGCAGCGCGCAGGGGGATCAGCCCCAGCATTTT
TRBJ2-1 | TRBV27 | - | - | CASSFRGQDNEQFF | TGTGCCAGCAGTTTCCGCGGACAAGACAATGAGCAGTTCTTC
TRBJ2-1 | TRBV7-8 | - | once | CASSLASRQSAEQFF | TGTGCCAGCAGCTTAGCCTCCAGGCAGTCCGCTGAGCAGTTCTTC
TRBJ1-6 | TRBV18 | - | few | CASSPSPYREPQSPLHF | TGTGCCAGCTCACCTTCTCCCTACCGGGAACCACAATCACCCCTCCACTTT
TRBJ2-5 | TRBV5-4 | TRBD2 | - | CASSFSGGRSGETQYF | TGTGCCAGCAGCTTTAGCGGGGGAAGATCTGGAGAGACCCAGTACTTC
TRBJ2-7 | TRBV2 | - | once | CASSEAPRGYEQYF | TGTGCCAGCAGTGAAGCGCCCAGGGGCTACGAGCAGTACTTC
TRBJ1-5 | TRBV30 | - | few | CAWSLTVNQPQHF | TGTGCCTGGAGTTTGACAGTAAATCAGCCCCAGCATTTT
TRBJ2-3 | TRBV4-1 | - | - | CASSLSSAGRTDTQYF | TGCGCCAGCAGCCTATCGTCGGCGGGGCGCACAGATACGCAGTATTTT
TRBJ1-5 | TRBV19 | TRBD1 | - | CASSITGGAGQPQHF | TGTGCCAGTAGTATCACAGGGGGCGCGGGGCAGCCCCAGCATTTT
TRBJ1-1 | TRBV30 | - | once | CAWSVPRAEAFF | TGTGCCTGGAGTGTCCCGAGGGCTGAAGCTTTCTTT
TRBJ1-6 | TRBV6-1 | TRBD1 | - | CASSEQGVNSPLPF | TGTGCCAGCAGTGAACAGGGGGTGAATTCACCCCTCCCCTTT
TRBJ2-7 | TRBV20-1 | - | - | CSARSGEGQYF | TGCAGTGCTAGATCTGGAGAAGGGCAGTACTTC
TRBJ2-4 | TRBV16 | - | - | CASSQSEVNLAKNIQYF | TGTGCCAGCAGCCAATCCGAGGTCAACCTAGCCAAAAACATTCAGTACTTC
TRBJ1-3 | TRBV20-1 | - | - | CSAPVGSTIYF | TGCAGTGCCCCTGTCGGGTCGACCATATATTTT
TRBJ1-6 | TRBV10-3 | TRBD1 | - | CAISDSSTGANSPLHF | TGTGCCATCAGTGACTCTTCTACAGGGGCTAATTCACCCCTCCACTTT
TRBJ2-2 | TRBV28 | TRBD2 | - | CASSLSGSVYTGELFF | TGTGCCAGCAGCCTTAGCGGGAGTGTATACACCGGGGAGCTGTTTTTT
TRBJ1-2 | TRBV5-1 | - | - | CASSSQATYGYTF | TGCGCCAGCAGCTCGCAGGCAACCTATGGCTACACCTTC
TRBJ2-2 | TRBV7-7 | - | - | CASSPGTANTGELFF | TGTGCCAGCAGCCCCGGGACTGCGAACACCGGGGAGCTGTTTTTT
TRBJ2-5 | TRBV7-9 | - | - | CASSLGAEGGETQYF | TGTGCCAGCAGCTTAGGGGCGGAAGGGGGAGAGACCCAGTACTTC
TRBJ2-1 | TRBV29-1 | - | - | CSVEEVGGSSSYNEQFF | TGCAGCGTTGAAGAAGTTGGGGGCTCAAGCTCCTACAATGAGCAGTTCTTC
TRBJ2-3 | TRBV11-3 | - | - | CASSPRPGTTSTDTQYF | TGTGCCAGCAGCCCGAGACCCGGGACAACTAGCACAGATACGCAGTATTTT
TRBJ1-1 | TRBV5-1 | - | - | CASSLTGTNTEAFF | TGCGCCAGCAGCTTGACAGGGACGAACACTGAAGCTTTCTTT
TRBJ1-2 | TRBV10-3 | TRBD1 | - | CAITPGQYSNYGYTF | TGTGCCATCACCCCGGGACAGTATTCCAACTATGGCTACACCTTC
TRBJ2-5 | TRBV29-1 | - | - | CSVVDGQQETQYF | TGCAGCGTTGTAGATGGACAGCAAGAGACCCAGTACTTC
TRBJ2-7 | TRBV5-5 | TRBD1 | - | CASSLYTGAEQYF | TGTGCCAGCAGCTTGTATACAGGGGCCGAGCAGTACTTC
TRBJ1-4 | TRBV30 | - | few | CAWSQGGPGEKLFF | TGTGCCTGGAGCCAAGGGGGTCCTGGGGAAAAACTGTTTTTT
TRBJ1-6 | TRBV29-1 | TRBD1 | - | CSAGRDRNSPLHF | TGCAGCGCCGGCCGGGACAGGAATTCACCCCTCCACTTT
TRBJ2-7 | TRBV19 | TRBD1 | - | CASSIERGQTYEQYF | TGTGCCAGTAGTATAGAACGGGGACAGACCTACGAGCAGTACTTC
TRBJ2-1 | TRBV13 | TRBD2 | - | CASSFDSSGAYNEQFF | TGTGCCAGCAGCTTCGATTCTAGCGGGGCGTACAATGAGCAGTTCTTC
TRBJ2-3 | TRBV6-5 | TRBD2 | - | CASSRSGSSTDTQYF | TGTGCCAGCAGCCGTAGCGGGAGTAGCACAGATACGCAGTATTTT
TRBJ1-2 | TRBV6-1 | - | few | CASSTYGRVGYGYTF | TGTGCCAGCAGCACCTACGGGAGGGTAGGCTATGGCTACACCTTC
TRBJ1-4 | TRBV7-9 | - | - | CASSLRSGGRGSSNEKLFF | TGTGCCAGCAGCTTAAGGTCCGGTGGAAGGGGAAGTAGTAATGAAAAACTGTTTTTT